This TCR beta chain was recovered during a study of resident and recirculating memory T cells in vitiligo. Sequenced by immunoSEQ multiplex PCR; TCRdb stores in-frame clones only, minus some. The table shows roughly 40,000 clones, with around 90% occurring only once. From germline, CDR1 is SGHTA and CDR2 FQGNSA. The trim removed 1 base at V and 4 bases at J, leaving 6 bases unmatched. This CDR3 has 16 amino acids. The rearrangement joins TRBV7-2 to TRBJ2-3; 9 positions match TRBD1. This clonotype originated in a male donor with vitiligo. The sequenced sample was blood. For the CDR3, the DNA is TGTGCCAGCAGCTTAGGGGACAGGGTGGATTCAGATACGCAGTATTTT. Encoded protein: CASSLGDRVDSDTQYF.